Below, 21 T cell receptor beta chains from the same sample are listed, as sequenced in a study of graft-versus-host responses after intestinal transplantation. No antigen has been identified for these receptors. Measured with immunoSEQ multiplex PCR; TCRdb has only the in-frame clones, and not every one. The sample lists about 94,000 clones, roughly nine tenths occurring once. Sample: unstimulated CD8+ T cells sorted from spleen or lymph node cells, taken before intestinal transplant. These TCRs come from a human donor who received an intestinal transplant.

The chain recombines TRBV10-2 with TRBJ1-1; D possibly corresponds to TRBD1 (5 bases). This CDR3 is built from 12 residues. The V end was cut by 7 bases, the J end by 4 bases, with 10 bases between. Germline V gives CDR1 WSHSY, CDR2 SAAADI. The CDR3 DNA is TGCGCCAGCAAGGAAAGGGGCACTGAAGCTTTCTTT. Translating gives CASKERGTEAFF.

V usage is TRBV4-1 and J usage is TRBJ1-2, with D unresolved. Trimming shortened V by 4 bases and J by 3 bases, and 12 bases separated the two germline ends. Per germline, CDR1 MGHRA and CDR2 YSYEKL. The CDR3 runs 14 residues. The CDR3 region is CASSPLGSDYGYTF. For the CDR3, the DNA is TGCGCCAGCAGCCCCCTAGGCAGCGACTATGGCTACACCTTC.

The rearrangement joins TRBV7-8 to TRBJ2-1; D is possibly TRBD2 (5 bases). Germline V gene lookup returns CDR1 SGHVS and CDR2 FQNEAQ. V was cut by 6 bases and J by 7 bases, with 16 bases left in between. This CDR3 has 14 amino acids. As DNA, the CDR3 is TGTGCCAGCAGGGGGAGAAGCGGCCATAATGAGCAGTTCTTC. This encodes CASRGRSGHNEQFF. The full variable domain, with the rest looked up from reference TRBV7-8 and TRBJ2-1, is GAGVSQSPRYKVAKRGQDVALRCDPISGHVSLFWYQQALGQGPEFLTYFQNEAQLDKSGLPSDRFFAERPEGSVSTLKIQRTQQEDSAVYLCASRGRSGHNEQFFGPGTRLTVL.

The chain combines TRBV5-1 with TRBJ2-2, with a tentative D call TRBD1 (6 bases). Germline values: CDR1 SGHRS, CDR2 YFSETQ. The CDR3 runs to 16 residues. Trimming removed 6 bases from V and 6 bases from J, with 21 bases in between. CDR3 loop: CASNPSLQGSPGELFF. DNA for the CDR3: TGCGCCAGCAATCCCTCCCTTCAGGGGTCACCCGGGGAGCTGTTTTTT.

V and J are TRBV15 and TRBJ2-1, with 9 bases lining up with TRBD2. Germline-derived CDR1 and CDR2 are LNHNV and YYDKDF (reference sequence). The CDR3 covers 16 residues. J lost 5 bases, V lost 1 base, and 6 bases had no gene match. The CDR3 is CATSRVGGGADNEQFF. The CDR3 region has the DNA TGTGCCACCAGCAGAGTTGGCGGGGGGGCGGACAATGAGCAGTTCTTC. Complete variable domain (other parts from reference TRBV15 and TRBJ2-1): DAMVIQNPRYQVTQFGKPVTLSCSQTLNHNVMYWYQQKSSQAPKLLFHYYDKDFNNEADTPDNFQSRRPNTSFCFLDIRSPGLGDTAMYLCATSRVGGGADNEQFFGPGTRLTVL.

This chain links TRBV28 with TRBJ2-5, with D possibly being TRBD2 (6 bases). The DNA end is more similar to TRBJ2-7, so the J call may be wrong. In germline, CDR1 is MDHEN, CDR2 SYDVKM. The CDR3 has 13 amino acids. The CDR3 nucleotides read TGTGCCAGCAGTTTAGCGGGAATCTACGAGCAGTACTTC. Its translation is CASSLAGIYEQYF.

The genes are TRBV28 and TRBJ2-3; maybe TRBD2 (5 bases). Germline V CDR1 and CDR2: MDHEN, SYDVKM. Trimming left V 3 bases short and J 1 base short, with 11 bases between. The CDR3 spans 15 residues. DNA of the CDR3: TGTGCCAGCAGTTTCGGGGAAACCCGCACAGATACGCAGTATTTT. Amino acid sequence: CASSFGETRTDTQYF.

The count of this clone is one. The chain joins TRBV2 to TRBJ2-7, with 12 positions matching TRBD2. Trimming at V came to 2 bases and at J to 3 bases, leaving 14 bases not matched to a gene. Germline V gene lookup returns CDR1 SNHLY and CDR2 FYNNEI. This CDR3 has 19 amino acids. This CDR3 reads CASSELGSLAGGLIYEQYF. CDR3 nucleotides: TGTGCCAGCAGTGAACTAGGATCCCTAGCGGGGGGGCTCATCTACGAGCAGTACTTC.

The chain joins TRBV25-1 to TRBJ2-6; D unclear. Germline V gene data show CDR1 as MGHDK and CDR2 as SYGVNS. The V end lost 2 bases, the J end lost 2 bases, and 10 bases lay between the germline ends. This CDR3 comprises 16 residues. For the CDR3, the DNA is TGTGCCAGCAGTGAAACACAGTCCCCTGGGGCCAACGTCCTGACTTTC. It translates to CASSETQSPGANVLTF.

This sequence joins TRBV6-5 and TRBJ2-1; 14 bases fit TRBD2. The CDR3 totals 14 residues. The germline V gene encodes CDR1 MNHEY and CDR2 SVGAGI. The trim removed 2 bases at V and 12 bases at J, leaving 3 bases unmatched. CDR3 nucleotide sequence: TGTGCCAGCAGTTACGGGACTAGCGGGAGTATGCAGTTCTTC. It is translated as CASSYGTSGSMQFF.

This clone was recorded once. The chain employs TRBV4-1 and TRBJ2-7, with unresolved D. The CDR3 contains 14 residues. V lost 3 bases, J lost 2 bases, and 11 bases lay in between. Per the germline V gene, CDR1 is MGHRA and CDR2 is YSYEKL. The CDR3 nucleotides are TGCGCCAGCAGCCAGGGCCTCGAAACCTACGAGCAGTACTTC. It codes for CASSQGLETYEQYF.

The chain is built from TRBV7-9 and TRBJ2-1; D is possibly TRBD2 (5 bases). V lost 5 bases to trimming and J lost 5 bases, with 10 bases between them. The germline V gene has CDR1 SEHNR and CDR2 FQNEAQ (reference sequence). The CDR3 extends over 13 amino acids. DNA of the CDR3: TGTGCCAGCAGCCCCCCTAGCCACAATGAGCAGTTCTTC. Translated, it gives CASSPPSHNEQFF.

The rearrangement uses TRBV19 and TRBJ1-1; 9 positions match TRBD1. The V gene end was trimmed by 4 bases and the J gene end by 1 base; junction bases not matched to a gene: 1. The CDR3 length is 14 residues. The germline CDR1 and CDR2 sequences are LNHDA and SQIVND (reference sequence). Here the CDR3 DNA reads TGTGCCAGTAGTAAGGACAGGGGGAACACTGAAGCTTTCTTT. It codes for CASSKDRGNTEAFF.

The V and J genes are TRBV7-6 and TRBJ2-1; TRBD2 aligns across 7 bases. From germline, CDR1 is SGHVS and CDR2 FNYEAQ. V shed 5 bases and J 4 bases; nucleotides not matched to a gene: 14. CDR3 length: 17 amino acids. As DNA, the CDR3 is TGTGCCAGCAGCCGCGACGCCGGGAGCGGGGCGTACAATGAGCAGTTCTTC. The encoded protein is CASSRDAGSGAYNEQFF.

The V gene is TRBV7-9, the J gene TRBJ1-6, with D uncertain. V gave up 5 bases and J gave up 7 bases, with 12 bases separating them. The CDR3 is 14 residues long. Germline CDR1 is SEHNR and CDR2 is FQNEAQ (reference sequence). In nucleotides, the CDR3 is TGTGCCAGCAGCCCAGGTTCGGGAAATTCACCCCTCCACTTT. This gives the protein CASSPGSGNSPLHF.

The rearrangement uses TRBV7-6 and TRBJ1-3; TRBD1 matches 7 bases. CDR3 length: 14 residues. Germline V lookup: CDR1 SGHVS, CDR2 FNYEAQ. The V gene end was trimmed by 5 bases and the J gene end by 5 bases; junction bases not matched to a gene: 6. CDR3 in DNA: TGTGCCAGCAGCCCCGGGACAGCGAGAAACACCATATATTTT. It codes for CASSPGTARNTIYF.

This clone was counted once. The chain uses TRBV2 and TRBJ2-7; D may be TRBD1 (5 bases). Trimming stripped 3 bases from V and 2 bases from J, with 17 bases between. Germline CDR1 SNHLY, CDR2 FYNNEI. The CDR3 consists of 16 residues. CDR3 loop: CASSDSDFDRPYEQYF. The CDR3 nucleotides read TGTGCCAGCAGTGATTCCGACTTCGACAGACCCTACGAGCAGTACTTC.

The sample holds one count of this clone. This rearrangement joins TRBV28 to TRBJ1-4; 8 nucleotides line up with TRBD1. The junction had 2 bases not matched to a gene; V was cut back by 1 base and J by 7 bases. Germline V gene sequence: CDR1 MDHEN, CDR2 SYDVKM. The CDR3 totals 14 residues. CDR3 region: CASSLFGTGEKLFF. The CDR3 DNA sequence: TGTGCCAGCAGTTTATTCGGGACAGGTGAAAAACTGTTTTTT.

V is TRBV19 and J is TRBJ2-1; no clear D. The CDR3 is 13 residues long. Trimming stripped 3 bases from V and 10 bases from J, with 13 bases between. Germline CDR1 reads LNHDA; CDR2 reads SQIVND (reference sequence). The CDR3 DNA follows: TGTGCCAGTAGTATTCTCTTAGTAAGAGAGCAGTTCTTC. Its protein product is CASSILLVREQFF.

The V and J genes are TRBV1 and TRBJ1-1. TRBV1 is termed a pseudogene. This CDR3 spans 13 amino acids. The CDR3 bases are TGCACCAGCAGACTAGACCGGAGGACTGAAGCTTTCTTT. It is translated as CTSRLDRRTEAFF.

The rearrangement joins TRBV27 to TRBJ1-2; D gene ambiguous. Germline assignment: CDR1 MNHEY and CDR2 SMNVEV (reference sequence). This CDR3 has 13 residues. With 8 bases removed from V and 2 bases from J, the gap between germline ends came to 12 bases. The CDR3 nucleotides read TGTGCCAGCGCTTTCGCAGGAAACTATGGCTACACCTTC. Residues: CASAFAGNYGYTF.